The entry below describes one T cell receptor beta chain. Its specificity is not known. The data were taken from a study of cytomegalovirus exposure and HLA in healthy donors. Study findings and constraints: Accurate prediction of most subjects' HLA-A and HLA-B alleles from TCR beta sequences was reported.

This CDR3 spans 17 amino acids. Trimming removed 3 bases from V and 2 bases from J, with 18 bases in between. CDR1 is SGHRS and CDR2 is YFSETQ in the germline V gene. The PCR used 60 Vbeta and 13 Jbeta primers. Sequenced by immunoSEQ multiplex PCR; TCRdb stores in-frame clones only, minus some. The sample consists of around 100,000 clones, 70% to 80% of them appearing once. The rearrangement joins TRBV5-1 to TRBJ2-1, with a weak D call TRBD2 (7 bases). This sequence was found in a male donor in good health and CMV-seropositive. The sample comprised PBMCs. Here the CDR3 DNA reads TGCGCCAGCAGCTCCGCGGTTGGGGGGGCGGCCTACAATGAGCAGTTCTTC. Encoded protein: CASSSAVGGAAYNEQFF.